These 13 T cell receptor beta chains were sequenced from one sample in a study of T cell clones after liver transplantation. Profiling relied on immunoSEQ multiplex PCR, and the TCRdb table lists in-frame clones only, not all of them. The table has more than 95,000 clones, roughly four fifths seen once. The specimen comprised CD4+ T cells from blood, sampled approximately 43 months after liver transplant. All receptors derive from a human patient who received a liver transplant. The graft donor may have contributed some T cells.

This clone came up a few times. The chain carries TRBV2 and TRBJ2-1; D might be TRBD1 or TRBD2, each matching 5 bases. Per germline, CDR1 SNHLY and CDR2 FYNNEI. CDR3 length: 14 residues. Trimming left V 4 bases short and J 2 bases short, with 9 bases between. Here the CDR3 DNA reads TGTGCCAGCAGTGTCGGGGCTCCCTACAATGAGCAGTTCTTC. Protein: CASSVGAPYNEQFF.

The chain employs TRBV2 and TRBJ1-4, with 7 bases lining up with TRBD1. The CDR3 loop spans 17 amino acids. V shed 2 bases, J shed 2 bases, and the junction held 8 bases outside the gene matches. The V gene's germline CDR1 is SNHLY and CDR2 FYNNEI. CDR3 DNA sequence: TGTGCCAGCAGTGAACCGAGAAGGGGGCTGACTAATGAAAAACTGTTTTTT. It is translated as CASSEPRRGLTNEKLFF.

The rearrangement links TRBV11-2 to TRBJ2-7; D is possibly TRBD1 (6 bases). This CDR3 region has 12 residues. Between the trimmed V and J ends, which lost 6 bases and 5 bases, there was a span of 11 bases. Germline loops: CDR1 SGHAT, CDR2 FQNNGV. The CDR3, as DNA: TGTGCCAGCAGTTCTGGGGGCCACGAGCAGTACTTC. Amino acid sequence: CASSSGGHEQYF.

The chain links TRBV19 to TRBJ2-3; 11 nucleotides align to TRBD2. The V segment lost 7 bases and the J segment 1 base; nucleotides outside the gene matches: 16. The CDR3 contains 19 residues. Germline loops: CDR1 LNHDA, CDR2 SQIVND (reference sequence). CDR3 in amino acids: CASTPWGVAGGARTDTQYF. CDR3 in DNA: TGTGCCAGTACCCCCTGGGGTGTAGCGGGAGGGGCTCGCACAGATACGCAGTATTTT.

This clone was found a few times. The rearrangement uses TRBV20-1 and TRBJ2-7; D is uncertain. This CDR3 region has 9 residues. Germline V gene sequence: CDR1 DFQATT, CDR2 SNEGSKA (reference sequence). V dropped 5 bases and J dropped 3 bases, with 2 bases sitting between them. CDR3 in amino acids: CSADYEQYF. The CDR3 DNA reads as TGCAGTGCTGACTACGAGCAGTACTTC.

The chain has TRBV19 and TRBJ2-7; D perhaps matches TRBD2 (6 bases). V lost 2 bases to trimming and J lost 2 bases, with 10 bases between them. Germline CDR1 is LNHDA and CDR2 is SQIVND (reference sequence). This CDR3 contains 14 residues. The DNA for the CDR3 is TGTGCCAGTAGTATAAAGACGGGGGCCTACGAGCAGTACTTC. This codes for CASSIKTGAYEQYF.

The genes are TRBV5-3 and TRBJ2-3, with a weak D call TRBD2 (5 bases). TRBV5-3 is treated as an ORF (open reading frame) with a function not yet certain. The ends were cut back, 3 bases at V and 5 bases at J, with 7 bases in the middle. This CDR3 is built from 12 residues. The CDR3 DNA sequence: TGTGCCAGAAGCTCCCGGGAAGATACGCAGTATTTT. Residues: CARSSREDTQYF.

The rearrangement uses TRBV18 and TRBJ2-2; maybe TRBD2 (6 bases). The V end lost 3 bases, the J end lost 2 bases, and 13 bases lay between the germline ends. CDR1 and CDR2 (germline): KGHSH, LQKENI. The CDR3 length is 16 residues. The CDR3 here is CASSPAGTLNTGELFF. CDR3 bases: TGTGCCAGCTCACCTGCGGGGACCCTCAACACCGGGGAGCTGTTTTTT.

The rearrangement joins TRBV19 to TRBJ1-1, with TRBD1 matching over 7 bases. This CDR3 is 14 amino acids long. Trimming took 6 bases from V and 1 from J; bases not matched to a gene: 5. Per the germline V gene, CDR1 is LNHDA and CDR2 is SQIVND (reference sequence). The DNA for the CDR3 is TGTGCCAGTAGCGAGGACAGGAGGAACACTGAAGCTTTCTTT. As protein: CASSEDRRNTEAFF.

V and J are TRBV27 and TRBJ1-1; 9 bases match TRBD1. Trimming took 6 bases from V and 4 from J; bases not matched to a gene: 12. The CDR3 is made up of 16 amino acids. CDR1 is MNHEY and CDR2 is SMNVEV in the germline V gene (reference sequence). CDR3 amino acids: CASSATGGGLGTEAFF. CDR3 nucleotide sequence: TGTGCCAGCAGCGCGACAGGGGGGGGGTTAGGCACTGAAGCTTTCTTT.

The CDR3 region is CASTGTSREAFF. CDR3 nucleotide sequence: TGTGCCAGCACCGGAACGTCGCGGGAAGCTTTCTTT. The rearrangement uses TRBV5-4 and TRBJ1-1; no reliable D call. Trimming cost V 6 bases and J 8 bases, with 14 bases left between them. The CDR3 loop spans 12 amino acids. CDR1 and CDR2 from the germline V gene are SGHNT and YYREEE (reference sequence). Based on the CDR3 plus reference TRBV5-4 and TRBJ1-1, the full variable domain is ETGVTQSPTHLIKTRGQQVTLRCSSQSGHNTVSWYQQALGQGPQFIFQYYREEENGRGNFPPRFSGLQFPNYSSELNVNALELDDSALYLCASTGTSREAFFGQGTRLTVV.

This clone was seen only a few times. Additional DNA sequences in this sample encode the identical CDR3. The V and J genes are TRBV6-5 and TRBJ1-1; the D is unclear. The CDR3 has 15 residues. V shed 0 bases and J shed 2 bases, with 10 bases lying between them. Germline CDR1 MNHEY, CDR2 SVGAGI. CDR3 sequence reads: CASSYSRASNTEAFF. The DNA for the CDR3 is TGTGCCAGCAGTTACTCGAGGGCCAGCAACACTGAAGCTTTCTTT.

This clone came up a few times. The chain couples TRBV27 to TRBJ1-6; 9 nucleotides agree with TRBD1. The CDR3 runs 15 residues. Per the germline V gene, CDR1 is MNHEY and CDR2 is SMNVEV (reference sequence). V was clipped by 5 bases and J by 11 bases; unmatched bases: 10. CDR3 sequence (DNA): TGTGCCAGCAGTACCCCCGGGACAGGGAACCCACCCCTCCACTTT. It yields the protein CASSTPGTGNPPLHF.